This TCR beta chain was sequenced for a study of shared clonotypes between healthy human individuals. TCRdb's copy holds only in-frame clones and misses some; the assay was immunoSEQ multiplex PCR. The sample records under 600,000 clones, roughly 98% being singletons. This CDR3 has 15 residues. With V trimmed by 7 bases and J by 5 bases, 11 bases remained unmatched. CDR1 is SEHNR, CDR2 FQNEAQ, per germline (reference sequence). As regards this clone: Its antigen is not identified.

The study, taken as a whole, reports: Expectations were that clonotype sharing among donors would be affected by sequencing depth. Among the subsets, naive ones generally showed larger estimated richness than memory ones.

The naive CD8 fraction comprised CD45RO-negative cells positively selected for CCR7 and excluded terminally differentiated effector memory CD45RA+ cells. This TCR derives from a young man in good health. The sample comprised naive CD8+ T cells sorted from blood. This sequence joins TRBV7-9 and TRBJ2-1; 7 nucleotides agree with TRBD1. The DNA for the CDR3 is TGTGCCAGCAAGAGTTACCTAGACAGGGACAATGAGCAGTTCTTC. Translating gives CASKSYLDRDNEQFF.